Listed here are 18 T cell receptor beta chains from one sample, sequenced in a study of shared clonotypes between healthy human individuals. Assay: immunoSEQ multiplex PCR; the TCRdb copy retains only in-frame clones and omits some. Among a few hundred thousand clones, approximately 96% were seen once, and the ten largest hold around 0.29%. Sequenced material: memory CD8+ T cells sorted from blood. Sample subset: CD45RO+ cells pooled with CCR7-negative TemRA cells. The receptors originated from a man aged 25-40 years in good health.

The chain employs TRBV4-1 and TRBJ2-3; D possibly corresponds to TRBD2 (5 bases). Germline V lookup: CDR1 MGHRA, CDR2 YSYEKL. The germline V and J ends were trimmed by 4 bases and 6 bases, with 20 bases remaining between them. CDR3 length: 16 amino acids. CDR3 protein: CASSPLGRAGTDTQYF. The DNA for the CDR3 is TGCGCCAGCAGCCCTCTAGGGCGGGCCGGTACGGATACGCAGTATTTT.

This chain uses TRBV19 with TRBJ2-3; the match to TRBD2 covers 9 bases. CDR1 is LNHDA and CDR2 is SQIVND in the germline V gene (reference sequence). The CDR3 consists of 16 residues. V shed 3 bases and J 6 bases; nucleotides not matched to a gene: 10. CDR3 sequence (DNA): TGTGCCAGTAGTATCGAGGGGGCTAGCGGGACGGATACGCAGTATTTT. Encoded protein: CASSIEGASGTDTQYF.

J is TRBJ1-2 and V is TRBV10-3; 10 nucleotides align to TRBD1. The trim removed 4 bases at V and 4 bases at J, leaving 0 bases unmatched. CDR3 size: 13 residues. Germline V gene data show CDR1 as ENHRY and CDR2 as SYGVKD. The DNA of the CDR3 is TGTGCCATCAGTGGGACAGGGGGCTATGGCTACACCTTC. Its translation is CAISGTGGYGYTF.

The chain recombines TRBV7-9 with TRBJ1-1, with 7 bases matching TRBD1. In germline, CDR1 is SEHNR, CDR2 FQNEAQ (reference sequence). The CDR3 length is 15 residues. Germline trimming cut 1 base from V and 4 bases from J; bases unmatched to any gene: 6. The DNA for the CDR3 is TGTGCCAGCAGCTTAGTCCAGGGGGGCATCACTGAAGCTTTCTTT. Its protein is CASSLVQGGITEAFF.

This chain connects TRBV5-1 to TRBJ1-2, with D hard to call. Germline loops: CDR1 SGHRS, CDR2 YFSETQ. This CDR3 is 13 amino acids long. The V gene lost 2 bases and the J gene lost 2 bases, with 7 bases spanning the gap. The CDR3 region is CASSFDTNYGYTF. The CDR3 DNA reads TGCGCCAGCAGCTTTGACACAAACTATGGCTACACCTTC. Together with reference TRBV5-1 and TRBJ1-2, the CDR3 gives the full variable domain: KAGVTQTPRYLIKTRGQQVTLSCSPISGHRSVSWYQQTPGQGLQFLFEYFSETQRNKGNFPGRFSGRQFSNSRSEMNVSTLELGDSALYLCASSFDTNYGYTFGSGTRLTVV.

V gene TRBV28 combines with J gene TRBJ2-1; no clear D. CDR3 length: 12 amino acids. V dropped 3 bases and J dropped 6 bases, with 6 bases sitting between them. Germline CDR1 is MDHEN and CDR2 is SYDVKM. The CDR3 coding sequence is TGTGCCAGCAGTTTGGATCCCAATGAGCAGTTCTTC. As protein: CASSLDPNEQFF.

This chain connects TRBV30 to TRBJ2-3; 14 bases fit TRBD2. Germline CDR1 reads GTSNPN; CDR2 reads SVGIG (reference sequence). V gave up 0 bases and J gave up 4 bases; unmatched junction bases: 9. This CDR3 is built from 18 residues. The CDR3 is CAWSVRRLAGGRADTQYF. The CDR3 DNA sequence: TGTGCCTGGAGTGTAAGGCGACTAGCGGGAGGGAGGGCAGATACGCAGTATTTT.

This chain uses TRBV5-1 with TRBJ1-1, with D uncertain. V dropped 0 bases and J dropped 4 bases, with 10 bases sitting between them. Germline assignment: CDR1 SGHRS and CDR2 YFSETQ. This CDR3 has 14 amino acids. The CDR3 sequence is CASSLGQAVTEAFF. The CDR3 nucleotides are TGCGCCAGCAGCTTGGGGCAGGCCGTCACTGAAGCTTTCTTT.

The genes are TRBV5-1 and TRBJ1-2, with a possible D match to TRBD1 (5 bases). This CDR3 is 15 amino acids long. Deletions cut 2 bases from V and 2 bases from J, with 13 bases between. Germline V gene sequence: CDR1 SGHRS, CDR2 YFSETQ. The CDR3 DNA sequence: TGCGCCAGCAGCTTTGGGGGTCGGGACAACTATGGCTACACCTTC. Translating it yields CASSFGGRDNYGYTF.

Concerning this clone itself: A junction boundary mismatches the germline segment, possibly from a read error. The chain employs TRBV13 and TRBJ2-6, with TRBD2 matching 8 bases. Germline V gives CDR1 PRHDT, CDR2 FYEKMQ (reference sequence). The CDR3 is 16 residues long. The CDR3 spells CASSLTSGSGTNVLTF. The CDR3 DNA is TGTGCCAGCAGCTTAACTAGCGGCTCTGGGACCAACGTCCTGACTTTC.

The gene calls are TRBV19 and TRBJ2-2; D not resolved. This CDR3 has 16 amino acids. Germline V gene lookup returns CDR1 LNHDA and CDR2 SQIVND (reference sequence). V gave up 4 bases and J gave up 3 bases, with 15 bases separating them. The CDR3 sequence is CASSKARVGDTGELFF. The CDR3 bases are TGTGCCAGTAGTAAGGCCCGGGTTGGAGACACCGGGGAGCTGTTTTTT.

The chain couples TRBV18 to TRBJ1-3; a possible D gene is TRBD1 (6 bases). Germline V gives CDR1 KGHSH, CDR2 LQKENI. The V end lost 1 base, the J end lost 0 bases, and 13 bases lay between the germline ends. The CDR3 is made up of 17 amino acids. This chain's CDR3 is CASSPRQVTVSGNTIYF. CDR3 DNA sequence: TGTGCCAGCTCACCACGACAGGTCACAGTCTCTGGAAACACCATATATTTT.

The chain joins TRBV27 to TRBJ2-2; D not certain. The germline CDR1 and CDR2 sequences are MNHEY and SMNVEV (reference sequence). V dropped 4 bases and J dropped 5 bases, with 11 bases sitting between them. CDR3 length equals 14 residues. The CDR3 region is CASSYSASTGELFF. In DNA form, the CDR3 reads TGTGCCAGCAGTTACTCAGCTTCGACCGGGGAGCTGTTTTTT.

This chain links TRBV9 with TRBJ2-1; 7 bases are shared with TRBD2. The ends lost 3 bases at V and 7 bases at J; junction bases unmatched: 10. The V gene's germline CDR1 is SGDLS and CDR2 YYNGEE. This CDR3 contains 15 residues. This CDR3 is CASSAWEGRGNEQFF. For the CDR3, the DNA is TGTGCCAGCAGCGCATGGGAGGGCCGGGGAAATGAGCAGTTCTTC.

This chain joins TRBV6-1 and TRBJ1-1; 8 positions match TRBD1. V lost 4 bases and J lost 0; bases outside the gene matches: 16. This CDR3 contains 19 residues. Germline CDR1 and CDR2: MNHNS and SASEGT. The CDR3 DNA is TGTGCCAGCAGTGGAGAATTCCGGGACAGGAGGCGAATGAACACTGAAGCTTTCTTT. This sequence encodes CASSGEFRDRRRMNTEAFF.

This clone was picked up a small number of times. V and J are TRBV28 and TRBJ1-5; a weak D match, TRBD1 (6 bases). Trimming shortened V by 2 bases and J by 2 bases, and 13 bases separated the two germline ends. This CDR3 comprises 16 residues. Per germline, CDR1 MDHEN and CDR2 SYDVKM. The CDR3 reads CASSLNPPGGNQPQHF. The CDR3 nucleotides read TGTGCCAGCAGTTTAAACCCTCCAGGGGGCAATCAGCCCCAGCATTTT.

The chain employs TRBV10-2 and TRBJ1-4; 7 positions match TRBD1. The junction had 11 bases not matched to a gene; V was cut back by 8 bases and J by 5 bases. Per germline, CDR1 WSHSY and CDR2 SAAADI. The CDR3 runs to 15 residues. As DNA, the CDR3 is TGCGCCAGCCGTCCACCGGACAGGCTGAATGAAAAACTGTTTTTT. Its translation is CASRPPDRLNEKLFF.

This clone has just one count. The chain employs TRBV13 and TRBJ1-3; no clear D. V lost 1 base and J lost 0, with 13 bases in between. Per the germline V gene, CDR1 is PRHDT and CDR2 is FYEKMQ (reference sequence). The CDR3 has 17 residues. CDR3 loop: CASSLETDGLSGNTIYF. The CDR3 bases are TGTGCCAGCAGCTTAGAAACGGACGGTCTCTCTGGAAACACCATATATTTT. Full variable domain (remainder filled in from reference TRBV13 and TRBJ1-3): AAGVIQSPRHLIKEKRETATLKCYPIPRHDTVYWYQQGPGQDPQFLISFYEKMQSDKGSIPDRFSAQQFSDYHSELNMSSLELGDSALYFCASSLETDGLSGNTIYFGEGSWLTVV.